This T cell receptor (beta chain) was recovered during a study of T-cell reconstitution after alpha-beta-depleted transplantation in children. A TCRbeta library incorporating unique molecular identifiers was prepared. MiXCR was run by TCRdb on the PCR reads, yielding one entry per CDR3 protein. The data contain some 530,000 distinct CDR3 sequences, around 12% of them singletons. CDR1 is SGHVS and CDR2 is FQNEAQ in the germline V gene. Germline trimming cut 1 base from V and 7 bases from J; bases unmatched to any gene: 8. The CDR3 consists of 15 residues. This clonotype was found a few times. This TCR came from a human donor who donated a stem cell graft to a child with combined immunodeficiency. The chain joins TRBV7-8 to TRBJ2-7; 9 nucleotides align to TRBD2. This sample comprised PBMCs from the stem cell graft donor, obtained from the stem cell graft. The CDR3 protein is CASSLEFAGLAEQYF. The CDR3 nucleotides are TGTGCCAGCAGCTTAGAGTTTGCCGGACTAGCGGAGCAGTACTTC.